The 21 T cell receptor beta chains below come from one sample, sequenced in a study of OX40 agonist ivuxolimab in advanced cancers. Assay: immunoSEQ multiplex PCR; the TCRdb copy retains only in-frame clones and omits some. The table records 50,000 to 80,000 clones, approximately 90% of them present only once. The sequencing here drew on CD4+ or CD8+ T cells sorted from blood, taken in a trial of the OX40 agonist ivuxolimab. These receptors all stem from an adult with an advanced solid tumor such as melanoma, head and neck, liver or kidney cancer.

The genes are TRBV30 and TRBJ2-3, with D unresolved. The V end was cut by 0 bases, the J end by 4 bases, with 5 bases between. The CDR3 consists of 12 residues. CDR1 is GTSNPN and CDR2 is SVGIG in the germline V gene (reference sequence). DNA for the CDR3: TGTGCCTGGAGTGTCAATGCAGATACGCAGTATTTT. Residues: CAWSVNADTQYF.

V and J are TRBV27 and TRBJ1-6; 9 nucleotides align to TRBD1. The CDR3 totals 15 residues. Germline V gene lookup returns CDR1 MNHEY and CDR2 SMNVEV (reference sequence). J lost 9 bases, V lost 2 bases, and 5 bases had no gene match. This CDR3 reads CASSLGTGSVSPLHF. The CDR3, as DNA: TGTGCCAGCAGTTTAGGGACAGGGTCTGTTTCACCCCTCCACTTT.

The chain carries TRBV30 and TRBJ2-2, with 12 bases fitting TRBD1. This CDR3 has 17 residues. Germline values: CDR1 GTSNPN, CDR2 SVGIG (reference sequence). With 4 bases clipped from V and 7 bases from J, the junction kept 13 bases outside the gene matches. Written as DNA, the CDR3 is TGTGCCTGGAACCTCCATAAGGGGACAGGGGGCATCGGGGAGCTGTTTTTT. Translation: CAWNLHKGTGGIGELFF. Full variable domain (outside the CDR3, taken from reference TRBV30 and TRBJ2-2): SQTIHQWPATLVQPVGSPLSLECTVEGTSNPNLYWYRQAAGRGLQLLFYSVGIGQISSEVPQNLSASRPQDRQFILSSKKLLLSDSGFYLCAWNLHKGTGGIGELFFGEGSRLTVL.

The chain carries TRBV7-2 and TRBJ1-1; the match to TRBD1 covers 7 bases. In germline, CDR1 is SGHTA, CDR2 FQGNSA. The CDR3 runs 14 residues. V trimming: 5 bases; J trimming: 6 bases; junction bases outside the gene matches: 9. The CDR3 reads CASSPRTGSAEAFF. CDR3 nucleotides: TGTGCCAGCAGCCCGAGGACAGGTAGTGCTGAAGCTTTCTTT.

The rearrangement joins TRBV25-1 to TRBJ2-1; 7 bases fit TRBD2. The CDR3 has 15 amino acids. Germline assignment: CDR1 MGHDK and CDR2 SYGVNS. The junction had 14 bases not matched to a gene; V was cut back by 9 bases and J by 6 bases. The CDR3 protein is CARIIRRESPNEQFF. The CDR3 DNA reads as TGTGCCAGAATAATTCGGCGGGAGAGTCCCAATGAGCAGTTCTTC.

Here the CDR3 DNA reads TGTGCCAGCAGCTTGGCCGGGACTAATCAGCCCCAGCATTTT. It is translated as CASSLAGTNQPQHF. The chain uses TRBV5-4 and TRBJ1-5, with D possibly matching TRBD1 (5 bases). This CDR3 is built from 14 residues. The germline gives CDR1 SGHNT, CDR2 YYREEE (reference sequence). V was shortened by 0 bases and J by 4 bases, with 8 bases between the two germline ends.

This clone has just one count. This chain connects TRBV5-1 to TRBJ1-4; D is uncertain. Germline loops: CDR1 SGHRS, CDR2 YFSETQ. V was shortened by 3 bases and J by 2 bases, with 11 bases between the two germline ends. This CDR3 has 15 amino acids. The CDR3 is CASSSDIGTNEKLFF. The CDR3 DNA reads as TGCGCCAGCAGCTCAGACATAGGGACTAATGAAAAACTGTTTTTT.

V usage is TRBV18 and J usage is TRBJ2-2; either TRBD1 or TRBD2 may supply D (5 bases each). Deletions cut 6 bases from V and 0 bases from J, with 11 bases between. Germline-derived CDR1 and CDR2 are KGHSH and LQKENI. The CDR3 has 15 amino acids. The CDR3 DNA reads TGTGCCAGCTCTTGGGGGAGCGCGAACACCGGGGAGCTGTTTTTT. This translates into CASSWGSANTGELFF.

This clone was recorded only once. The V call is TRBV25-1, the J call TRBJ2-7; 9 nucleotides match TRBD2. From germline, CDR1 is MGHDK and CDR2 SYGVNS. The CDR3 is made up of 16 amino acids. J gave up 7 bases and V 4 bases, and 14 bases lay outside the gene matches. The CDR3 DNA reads TGTGCCAGCAGTGGATATTGGGAGCGGGAGGCTGGGGAGCAGTACTTC. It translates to CASSGYWEREAGEQYF.

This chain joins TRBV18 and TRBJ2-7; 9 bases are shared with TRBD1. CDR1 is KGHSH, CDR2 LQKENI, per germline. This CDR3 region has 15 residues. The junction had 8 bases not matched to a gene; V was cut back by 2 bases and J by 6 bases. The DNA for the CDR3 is TGTGCCAGCTCACCAACGACAGGGGGAGGGGGCGAGCAGTACTTC. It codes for CASSPTTGGGGEQYF.

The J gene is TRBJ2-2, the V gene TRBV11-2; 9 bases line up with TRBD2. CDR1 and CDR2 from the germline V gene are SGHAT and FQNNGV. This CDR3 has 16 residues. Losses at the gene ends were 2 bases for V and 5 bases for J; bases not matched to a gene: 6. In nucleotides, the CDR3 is TGTGCCAGCAGCTTACAACTAGCGGGTGGGACCGGGGAGCTGTTTTTT. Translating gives CASSLQLAGGTGELFF. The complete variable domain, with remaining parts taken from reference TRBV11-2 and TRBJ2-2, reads EAGVAQSPRYKIIEKRQSVAFWCNPISGHATLYWYQQILGQGPKLLIQFQNNGVVDDSQLPKDRFSAERLKGVDSTLKIQPAKLEDSAVYLCASSLQLAGGTGELFFGEGSRLTVL.

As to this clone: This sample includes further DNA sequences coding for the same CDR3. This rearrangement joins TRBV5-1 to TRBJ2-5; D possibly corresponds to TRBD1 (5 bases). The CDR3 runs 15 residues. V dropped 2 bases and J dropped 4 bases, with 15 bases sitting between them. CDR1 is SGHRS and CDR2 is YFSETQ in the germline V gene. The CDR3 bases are TGCGCCAGCAGCTTTGGACACCAGGTGGGAGAGACCCAGTACTTC. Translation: CASSFGHQVGETQYF.

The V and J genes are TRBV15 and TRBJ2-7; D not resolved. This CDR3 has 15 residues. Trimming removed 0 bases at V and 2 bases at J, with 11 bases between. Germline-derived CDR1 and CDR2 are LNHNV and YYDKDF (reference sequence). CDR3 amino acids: CATSRDFVQAYEQYF. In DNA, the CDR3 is TGTGCCACCAGCAGAGATTTTGTCCAGGCCTACGAGCAGTACTTC. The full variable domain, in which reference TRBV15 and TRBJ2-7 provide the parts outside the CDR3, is DAMVIQNPRYQVTQFGKPVTLSCSQTLNHNVMYWYQQKSSQAPKLLFHYYDKDFNNEADTPDNFQSRRPNTSFCFLDIRSPGLGDTAMYLCATSRDFVQAYEQYFGPGTRLTVT.

CDR3 protein: CAGRDRVLGYTF. The CDR3 DNA sequence: TGTGCCGGTCGGGACAGGGTATTAGGCTACACCTTC. V gene TRBV30 combines with J gene TRBJ1-2; 9 bases are a match to TRBD1. This CDR3 has 12 residues. Germline trimming cut 8 bases from V and 8 bases from J; bases unmatched to any gene: 9. The germline CDR1 and CDR2 sequences are GTSNPN and SVGIG (reference sequence). The variable domain in full, completed from reference TRBV30 and TRBJ1-2, reads SQTIHQWPATLVQPVGSPLSLECTVEGTSNPNLYWYRQAAGRGLQLLFYSVGIGQISSEVPQNLSASRPQDRQFILSSKKLLLSDSGFYLCAGRDRVLGYTFGSGTRLTVV.

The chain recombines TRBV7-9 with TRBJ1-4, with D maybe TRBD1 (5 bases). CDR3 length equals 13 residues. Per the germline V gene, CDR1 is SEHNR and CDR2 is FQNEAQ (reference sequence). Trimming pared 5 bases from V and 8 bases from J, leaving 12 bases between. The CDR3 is CASSATAVEKLFF. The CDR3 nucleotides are TGTGCCAGCAGCGCGACAGCGGTGGAAAAACTGTTTTTT.

DNA for the CDR3: TGTGCCAGCAGTTTAATGCAGTATCAGCCCCAGCATTTT. This translates into CASSLMQYQPQHF. The chain carries TRBV27 and TRBJ1-5; D unclear. The length of the CDR3 is 13 residues. Trimming stripped 2 bases from V and 5 bases from J, with 7 bases between. In germline, CDR1 is MNHEY, CDR2 SMNVEV (reference sequence).

The CDR3 DNA sequence: TGCGCCAGCAGGTCTTTGTGGGGAGGGGGGACCCAGTACTTC. Its translation: CASRSLWGGGTQYF. V usage is TRBV10-2 and J usage is TRBJ2-5, with D perhaps matching TRBD2 (7 bases). Looked up from germline, CDR1 is WSHSY and CDR2 is SAAADI. V was cut by 6 bases and J by 7 bases, with 18 bases left in between. The CDR3 is made up of 14 amino acids.

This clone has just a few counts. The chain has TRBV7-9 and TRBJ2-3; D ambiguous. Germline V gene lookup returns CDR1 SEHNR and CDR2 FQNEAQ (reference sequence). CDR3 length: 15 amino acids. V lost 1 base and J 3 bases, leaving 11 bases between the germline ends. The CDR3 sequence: CASSLGAGPTDTQYF. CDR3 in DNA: TGTGCCAGCAGCTTAGGGGCCGGGCCTACAGATACGCAGTATTTT. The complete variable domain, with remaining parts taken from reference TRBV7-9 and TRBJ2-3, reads DTGVSQNPRHKITKRGQNVTFRCDPISEHNRLYWYRQTLGQGPEFLTYFQNEAQLEKSRLLSDRFSAERPKGSFSTLEIQRTEQGDSAMYLCASSLGAGPTDTQYFGPGTRLTVL.

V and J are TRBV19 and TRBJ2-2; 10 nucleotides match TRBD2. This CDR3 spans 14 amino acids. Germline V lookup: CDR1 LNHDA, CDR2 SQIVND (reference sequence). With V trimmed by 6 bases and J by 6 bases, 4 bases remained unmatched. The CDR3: CASRASGSPGELFF. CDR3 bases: TGTGCCAGTAGGGCTAGCGGGAGTCCCGGGGAGCTGTTTTTT.

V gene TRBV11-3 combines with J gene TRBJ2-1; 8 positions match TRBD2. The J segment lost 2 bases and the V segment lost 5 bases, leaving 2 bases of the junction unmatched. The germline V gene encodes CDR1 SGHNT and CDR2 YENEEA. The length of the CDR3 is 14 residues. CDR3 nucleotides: TGTGCCAGCAGCACGGGACTAGCCTACAATGAGCAGTTCTTC. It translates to CASSTGLAYNEQFF.

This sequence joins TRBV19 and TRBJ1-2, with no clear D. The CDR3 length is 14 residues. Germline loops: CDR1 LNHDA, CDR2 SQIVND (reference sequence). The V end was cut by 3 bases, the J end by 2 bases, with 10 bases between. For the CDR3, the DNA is TGTGCCAGTAGTATCTCGGGCAGCAACTATGGCTACACCTTC. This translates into CASSISGSNYGYTF.